This T cell receptor beta chain was recovered during a study of T cells in narcolepsy. The overall study: Patients with NT1 or NT2 and healthy control donors were enrolled.

Clones were sequenced by immunoSEQ multiplex PCR, and TCRdb holds only the in-frame ones, with some missing. The table includes about 18,000 clones, 72% detected once. The CDR3 runs 15 residues. Germline lookup yields CDR1 SGHDT and CDR2 YYEEEE. The ends lost 2 bases at V and 2 bases at J; junction bases unmatched: 5. Study-wide results and limits: Autoreactive HCRT-specific and TRIB2-specific clonotypes were marked in same-patient CSF-versus-blood CD4+ comparisons. Blood of same and different patients, but not healthy controls, reportedly held recurring autoreactive clonotypes.

Details on this clone: Its antigen is unidentified.

V is TRBV5-6 and J is TRBJ2-7; 9 bases match TRBD1. The specimen was CD45RA- memory CD8+ T cells from PBMCs. This receptor was identified in a human donor with narcolepsy. The CDR3 loop is CASSFEGQGAYEQYF. The CDR3 DNA sequence: TGTGCCAGCAGCTTCGAGGGACAGGGTGCCTACGAGCAGTACTTC.